These T cell receptor beta chains were read from a single sample in a study of technical replicates of blood from a few donors. Assay used: immunoSEQ multiplex PCR; TCRdb lists only in-frame clones, some missing. The table includes tens of thousands of clones, roughly 95% detected once. The sequenced material came from PBMCs. These receptors came from a human donor in good health. Some clones in this sample may be carry-over from other donors' samples. CDR3s include the opening cysteine and the closing phenylalanine or tryptophan. D genes are given only for firm matches. Part of the rows lack a size; the others show once, few, many or a class for expanded clones.

d_gene,v_gene,abundance,j_gene,CDR3aa,CDR3nt
TRBD1,TRBV11-2,.,TRBJ1-3,CASSSTGSSGNTIYF,TGTGCCAGCAGCTCGACAGGGTCAAGTGGAAACACCATATATTTT
.,TRBV27,.,TRBJ2-6,CASKFAGSGANVLTF,TGTGCCAGCAAATTTGCCGGGTCTGGGGCCAACGTCCTGACTTTC
TRBD2,TRBV30,.,TRBJ2-7,CAWSSLAGPGEQYF,TGTGCCTGGAGCAGCCTAGCGGGACCAGGCGAGCAGTACTTC
.,TRBV13,.,TRBJ2-2,CASSPGVSAPPITGELFF,TGTGCCAGCAGCCCGGGAGTAAGCGCGCCCCCGATCACCGGGGAGCTGTTTTTT
.,TRBV6-5,.,TRBJ2-7,CASSLRGEQYF,TGTGCCAGCAGTCTTAGGGGCGAGCAGTACTTC
.,TRBV6-1,.,TRBJ2-7,CASSEGDTSYEQYF,TGTGCCAGCAGTGAAGGAGACACCTCCTACGAGCAGTACTTC
TRBD1,TRBV7-9,.,TRBJ2-1,CASSATGNEQFF,TGTGCCAGCAGCGCGACAGGGAATGAGCAGTTCTTC
TRBD2,TRBV4-3,once,TRBJ2-5,CASSQLRGTSGSAETQYF,TGCGCCAGCAGCCAACTAAGGGGCACTAGCGGGAGCGCGGAGACCCAGTACTTC
TRBD2,TRBV14,.,TRBJ2-1,CASSQPGLAGFDKQFF,TGTGCCAGCAGCCAACCTGGACTAGCGGGATTTGACAAGCAGTTCTTC
TRBD1,TRBV2,once,TRBJ1-5,CASMGEPEQGFTNQPQHF,TGTGCCAGCATGGGGGAACCCGAACAGGGGTTTACTAATCAGCCCCAGCATTTT
.,TRBV15,.,TRBJ2-2,CATSRVHPNTGELFF,TGTGCCACCAGCAGAGTTCATCCGAACACCGGGGAGCTGTTTTTT
.,TRBV2,.,TRBJ1-1,CASRGDGGQVAFF,TGTGCCAGCAGAGGGGACGGGGGGCAGGTCGCTTTCTTT
TRBD1,TRBV19,.,TRBJ2-7,CASSANGQGARGEQYF,TGTGCCAGTAGTGCAAACGGACAGGGCGCGAGGGGGGAGCAGTACTTC
.,TRBV6-7,.,TRBJ1-2,CASYLGQPYGYTF,TGTGCCTCCTACCTCGGACAGCCGTATGGCTACACCTTC
.,TRBV29-1,.,TRBJ1-1,CSVDGPGVYTEAFF,TGCAGCGTTGATGGTCCAGGGGTTTACACTGAAGCTTTCTTT
.,TRBV7-8,few,TRBJ1-2,CASSLRSTYGYTF,TGTGCCAGCAGCTTGCGGTCAACCTATGGCTACACCTTC
.,TRBV5-1,.,TRBJ1-2,CASSFRAGGYTF,TGCGCCAGCAGCTTCAGGGCTGGGGGCTACACCTTC
TRBD1,TRBV6-5,.,TRBJ1-6,CASKQGKNNSPLHF,TGTGCCAGCAAACAGGGGAAAAATAATTCACCCCTCCACTTT
.,TRBV6-1,.,TRBJ1-2,CASSDGAIGGGHTF,TGTGCCAGCAGTGATGGGGCCATTGGGGGCGGCCACACCTTC
TRBD1,TRBV9,.,TRBJ1-6,CASSVWDSHNSPLHF,TGTGCCAGCAGCGTTTGGGACAGCCATAATTCACCCCTCCACTTT
.,TRBV7-2,once,TRBJ2-7,CASSLDGSRSTRQYF,TGTGCCAGCAGCTTAGACGGTAGCCGATCTACGAGGCAGTACTTC
TRBD1,TRBV7-2,.,TRBJ1-2,CASSSNLQGSGYTF,TGTGCCAGCAGCTCGAATTTACAGGGGTCTGGCTACACCTTC
.,TRBV2,.,TRBJ1-2,CASSEEGRRLGYTF,TGTGCCAGCAGTGAGGAGGGACGGCGCCTTGGCTACACCTTC
TRBD1,TRBV13,.,TRBJ1-2,CASSLSDREPTF,TGTGCCAGCAGCTTGTCCGACAGGGAGCCCACCTTC
.,TRBV6-4,.,TRBJ1-2,CASSADPGHSYGYTF,TGTGCCAGCAGTGCGGATCCGGGACACAGCTATGGCTACACCTTC
.,TRBV11-1,.,TRBJ1-6,CASSAGRGESPLHF,TGTGCCAGCAGCGCCGGGAGGGGGGAGTCACCCCTCCACTTT
.,TRBV7-3,.,TRBJ2-1,CASSLSLYNEQFF,TGTGCCAGCAGCTTATCTCTGTACAATGAGCAGTTCTTC
TRBD1,TRBV5-6,once,TRBJ2-7,CASSSFVGQGNDEQYF,TGTGCCAGCAGCTCATTTGTGGGACAGGGGAACGACGAGCAGTACTTC
.,TRBV27,.,TRBJ1-1,CASSYGVGNTEAFF,TGTGCCAGCAGTTACGGGGTAGGGAACACTGAAGCTTTCTTT
TRBD2,TRBV19,medium-sized,TRBJ2-5,CASSQGSSGSETQYF,TGTGCCAGTAGCCAGGGTTCTAGCGGGAGTGAGACCCAGTACTTC
.,TRBV10-1,once,TRBJ2-2,CARLTKQSAGELFF,TGCGCCCGCTTAACTAAGCAGAGCGCCGGGGAGCTGTTTTTT
TRBD1,TRBV7-3,.,TRBJ2-2,CASSFSRGTGSTGELFF,TGTGCCAGCAGCTTTAGTCGAGGGACAGGGTCGACCGGGGAGCTGTTTTTT
TRBD1,TRBV7-9,.,TRBJ2-5,CASRGQSTGTGSETQYF,TGTGCCAGCAGGGGCCAATCAACCGGGACAGGGTCAGAGACCCAGTACTTC
.,TRBV7-3,.,TRBJ2-7,CASSLTLTSEQYF,TGTGCCAGCAGCTTAACGTTAACGAGCGAGCAGTACTTC
.,TRBV11-3,.,TRBJ2-2,CASRQGANTGELFF,TGTGCCAGCAGACAGGGCGCGAACACCGGGGAGCTGTTTTTT
TRBD2,TRBV6-5,.,TRBJ2-7,CASSYSVGGDSYEQYF,TGTGCCAGCAGTTACTCGGTCGGGGGGGACTCCTACGAGCAGTACTTC
.,TRBV7-8,.,TRBJ2-1,CASSYDWRYEQFF,TGTGCCAGCAGTTACGACTGGCGGTATGAGCAGTTCTTC
.,TRBV6-5,.,TRBJ2-2,CASRPVTETTGELFF,TGTGCCAGCAGACCCGTTACAGAAACAACCGGGGAGCTGTTTTTT
TRBD1,TRBV9,.,TRBJ1-1,CASSVGQGAYHTEAFF,TGTGCCAGCAGCGTTGGACAGGGGGCTTACCACACTGAAGCTTTCTTT
.,TRBV5-6,.,TRBJ2-2,CASTRVLRDTGELFF,TGTGCCAGCACCCGGGTCTTGAGAGACACCGGGGAGCTGTTTTTT
.,TRBV6-6,.,TRBJ1-2,CASSYPNSGYTF,TGTGCCAGCAGTTACCCTAATTCTGGCTACACCTTC
TRBD1,TRBV5-1,.,TRBJ2-5,CASRKGGANGETQYF,TGCGCCAGCAGGAAAGGGGGCGCAAACGGGGAGACCCAGTACTTC
.,TRBV4-2,.,TRBJ1-1,CASSPQNTEAFF,TGTGCCAGCAGTCCCCAGAACACTGAAGCTTTCTTT
.,TRBV9,.,TRBJ2-1,CASSVALYNEQFF,TGTGCCAGCAGCGTAGCGTTGTACAATGAGCAGTTCTTC
TRBD2,TRBV11-2,.,TRBJ2-1,CASSKDLAGVLDEQFF,TGTGCCAGCAGCAAAGACCTAGCGGGAGTTCTCGATGAGCAGTTCTTC
TRBD1,TRBV11-3,.,TRBJ2-3,CASSTTGTGVTDTQYF,TGTGCCAGCAGCACAACCGGGACAGGGGTCACAGATACGCAGTATTTT
.,TRBV19,once,TRBJ1-5,CASSLEEFGNQPQHF,TGTGCCAGTAGTCTCGAGGAGTTCGGCAATCAGCCCCAGCATTTT
TRBD1,TRBV6-5,once,TRBJ1-2,CATGQGYGYTF,TGTGCCACCGGACAGGGGTATGGCTACACCTTC
TRBD1,TRBV2,.,TRBJ1-2,CASRLGQNYGYTF,TGTGCCAGCAGGTTGGGACAGAACTATGGCTACACCTTC
TRBD2,TRBV5-4,.,TRBJ2-3,CASSRGLAGVVTDTQYF,TGTGCCAGCAGCCGCGGACTAGCGGGAGTAGTAACAGATACGCAGTATTTT
.,TRBV7-2,.,TRBJ1-2,CASSVSRWGATF,TGTGCCAGCAGCGTCTCAAGGTGGGGCGCCACCTTC
.,TRBV4-1,once,TRBJ2-7,CASSQGRSSSYEQYF,TGCGCCAGCAGCCAAGGTCGGTCTAGCTCCTACGAGCAGTACTTC
TRBD1,TRBV27,.,TRBJ2-7,CASSLGTGYEQYF,TGTGCCAGCAGTTTAGGGACAGGGTACGAGCAGTACTTC
.,TRBV4-1,once,TRBJ2-1,CASSQSGGLQLVNEQFF,TGCGCCAGCAGCCAATCCGGGGGACTTCAACTAGTGAATGAGCAGTTCTTC
.,TRBV6-1,once,TRBJ1-1,CASSRSGNTEAFF,TGTGCCAGCAGTCGCTCAGGGAACACTGAAGCTTTCTTT